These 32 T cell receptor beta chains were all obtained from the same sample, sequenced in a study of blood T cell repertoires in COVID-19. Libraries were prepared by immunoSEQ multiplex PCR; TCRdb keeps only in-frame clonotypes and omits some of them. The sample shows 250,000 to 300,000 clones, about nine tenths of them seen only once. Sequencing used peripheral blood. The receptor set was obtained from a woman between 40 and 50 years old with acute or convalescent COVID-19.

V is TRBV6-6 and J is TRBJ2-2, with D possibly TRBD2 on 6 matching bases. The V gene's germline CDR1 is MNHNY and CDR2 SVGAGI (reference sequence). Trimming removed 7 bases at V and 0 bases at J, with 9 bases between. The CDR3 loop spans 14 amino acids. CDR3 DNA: TGTGCCAGCACGGGACTTACGAACACCGGGGAGCTGTTTTTT. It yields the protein CASTGLTNTGELFF.

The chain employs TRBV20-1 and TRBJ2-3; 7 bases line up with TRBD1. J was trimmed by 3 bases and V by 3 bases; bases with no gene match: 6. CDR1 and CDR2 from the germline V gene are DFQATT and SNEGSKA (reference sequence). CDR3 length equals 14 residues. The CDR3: CSASPRQGTDTQYF. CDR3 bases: TGCAGTGCTAGTCCTAGACAGGGTACAGATACGCAGTATTTT.

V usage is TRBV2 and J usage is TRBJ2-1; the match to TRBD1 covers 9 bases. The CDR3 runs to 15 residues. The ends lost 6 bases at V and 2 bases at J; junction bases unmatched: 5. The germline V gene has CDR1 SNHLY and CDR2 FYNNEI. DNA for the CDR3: TGTGCCAGCAGCGTGACAGGGGGAACCTACAATGAGCAGTTCTTC. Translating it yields CASSVTGGTYNEQFF.

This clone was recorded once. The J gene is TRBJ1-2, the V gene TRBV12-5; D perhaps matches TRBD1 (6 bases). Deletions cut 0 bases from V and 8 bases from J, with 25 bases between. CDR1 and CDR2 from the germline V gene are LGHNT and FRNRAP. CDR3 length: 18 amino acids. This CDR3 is CASGLVRHLDSSMRGYTF. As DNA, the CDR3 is TGTGCTAGTGGTTTGGTACGCCATTTGGACAGCAGCATGAGGGGCTACACCTTC.

The DNA for the CDR3 is TGTGCCAGTAGTCGTCGCAATCAGCCCCAGCATTTT. As protein: CASSRRNQPQHF. The chain recombines TRBV2 with TRBJ1-5; no clear D gene. Germline loops: CDR1 SNHLY, CDR2 FYNNEI. Trimming took 9 bases from V and 2 from J, leaving 8 bases between them. CDR3 length: 12 residues.

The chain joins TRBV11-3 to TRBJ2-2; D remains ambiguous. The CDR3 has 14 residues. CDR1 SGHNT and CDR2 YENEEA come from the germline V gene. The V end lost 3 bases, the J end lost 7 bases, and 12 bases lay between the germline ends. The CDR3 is CASSFGGEDGELFF. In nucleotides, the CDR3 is TGTGCCAGCAGCTTCGGCGGAGAGGACGGGGAGCTGTTTTTT.

The CDR3 loop reads CASSPSVRLGRTDTQYF. The CDR3 DNA sequence: TGTGCCAGCTCACCTTCGGTGAGACTGGGGCGAACAGATACGCAGTATTTT. The chain links TRBV18 to TRBJ2-3; tentatively, D is TRBD1 (5 bases). Per germline, CDR1 KGHSH and CDR2 LQKENI. Trimming pared 3 bases from V and 3 bases from J, leaving 19 bases between. The CDR3 is 17 amino acids. Complete variable domain (other parts from reference TRBV18 and TRBJ2-3): NAGVMQNPRHLVRRRGQEARLRCSPMKGHSHVYWYRQLPEEGLKFMVYLQKENIIDESGMPKERFSAEFPKEGPSILRIQQVVRGDSAAYFCASSPSVRLGRTDTQYFGPGTRLTVL.

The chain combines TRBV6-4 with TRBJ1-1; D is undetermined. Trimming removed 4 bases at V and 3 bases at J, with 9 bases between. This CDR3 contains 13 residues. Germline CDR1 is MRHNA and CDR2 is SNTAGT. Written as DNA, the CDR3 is TGTGCCAGCAGTGTAGCGAGGGACACTGAAGCTTTCTTT. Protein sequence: CASSVARDTEAFF.

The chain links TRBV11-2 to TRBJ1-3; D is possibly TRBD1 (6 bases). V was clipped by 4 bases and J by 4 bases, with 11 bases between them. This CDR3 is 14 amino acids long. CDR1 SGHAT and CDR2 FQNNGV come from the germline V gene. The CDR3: CASSSSGVGNTIYF. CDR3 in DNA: TGTGCCAGCAGCTCATCAGGGGTGGGAAACACCATATATTTT.

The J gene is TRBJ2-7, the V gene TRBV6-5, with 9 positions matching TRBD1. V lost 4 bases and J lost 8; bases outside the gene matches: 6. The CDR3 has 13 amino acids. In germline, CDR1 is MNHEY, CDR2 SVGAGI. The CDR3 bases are TGTGCCAGCAGTTCGGACAGGGGTAGGAAGCAGTACGTC. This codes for CASSSDRGRKQYV.

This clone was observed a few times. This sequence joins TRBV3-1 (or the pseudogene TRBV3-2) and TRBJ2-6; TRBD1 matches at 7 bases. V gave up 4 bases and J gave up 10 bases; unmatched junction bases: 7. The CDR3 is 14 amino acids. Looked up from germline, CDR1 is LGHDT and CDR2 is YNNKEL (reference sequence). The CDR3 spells CASSPRQGMNVLTF. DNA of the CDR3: TGTGCCAGCAGCCCGCGACAGGGTATGAACGTCCTGACTTTC.

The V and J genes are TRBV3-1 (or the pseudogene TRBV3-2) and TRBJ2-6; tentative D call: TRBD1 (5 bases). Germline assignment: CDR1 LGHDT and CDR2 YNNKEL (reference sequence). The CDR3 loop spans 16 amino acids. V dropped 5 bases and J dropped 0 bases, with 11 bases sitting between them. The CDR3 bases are TGTGCCAGCAGCGCGTTAAGGGGCTCTGGGGCCAACGTCCTGACTTTC. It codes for CASSALRGSGANVLTF.

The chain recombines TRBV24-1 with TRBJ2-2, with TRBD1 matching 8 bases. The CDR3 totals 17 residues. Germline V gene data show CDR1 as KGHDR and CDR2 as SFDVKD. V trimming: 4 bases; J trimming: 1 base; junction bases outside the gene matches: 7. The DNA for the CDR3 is TGTGCCACCAGTGACCGTGGGACAGGCCGGAACACCGGGGAGCTGTTTTTT. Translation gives CATSDRGTGRNTGELFF.

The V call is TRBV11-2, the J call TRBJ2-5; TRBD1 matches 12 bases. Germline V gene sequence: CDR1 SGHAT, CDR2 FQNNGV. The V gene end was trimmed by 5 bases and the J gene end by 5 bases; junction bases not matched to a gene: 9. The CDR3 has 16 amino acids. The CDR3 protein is CASSQLGTGGGETQYF. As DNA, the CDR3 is TGTGCCAGCAGCCAGCTCGGGACAGGGGGCGGGGAGACCCAGTACTTC.

CDR3 sequence (DNA): TGCGCCAGCAGCACCACCAGGGGCCGGTTTGGGGCCAACGTCCTGACTTTC. It translates to CASSTTRGRFGANVLTF. The chain combines TRBV10-2 with TRBJ2-6, with D perhaps matching TRBD1 (6 bases). V gave up 6 bases and J gave up 3 bases, with 18 bases separating them. CDR3 length: 17 residues. Germline CDR1 reads WSHSY; CDR2 reads SAAADI.

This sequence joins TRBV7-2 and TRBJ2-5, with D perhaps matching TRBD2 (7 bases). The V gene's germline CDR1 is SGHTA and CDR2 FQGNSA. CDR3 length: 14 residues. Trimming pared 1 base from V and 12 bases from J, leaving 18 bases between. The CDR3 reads CASSLGLRGGREYF. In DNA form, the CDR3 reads TGTGCCAGCAGCTTAGGGCTTAGGGGGGGGCGAGAGTACTTC. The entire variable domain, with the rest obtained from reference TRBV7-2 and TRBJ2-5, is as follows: GAGVSQSPSNKVTEKGKDVELRCDPISGHTALYWYRQSLGQGLEFLIYFQGNSAPDKSGLPSDRFSAERTGGSVSTLTIQRTQQEDSAVYLCASSLGLRGGREYFGPGTRLLVL.

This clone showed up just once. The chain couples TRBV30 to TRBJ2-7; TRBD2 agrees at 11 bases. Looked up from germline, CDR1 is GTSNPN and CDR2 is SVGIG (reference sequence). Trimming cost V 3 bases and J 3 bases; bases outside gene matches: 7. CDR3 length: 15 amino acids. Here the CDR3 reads CAWSPGTSGLYEQYV. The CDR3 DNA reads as TGTGCCTGGAGCCCCGGGACTAGCGGCCTCTACGAGCAGTACGTC.

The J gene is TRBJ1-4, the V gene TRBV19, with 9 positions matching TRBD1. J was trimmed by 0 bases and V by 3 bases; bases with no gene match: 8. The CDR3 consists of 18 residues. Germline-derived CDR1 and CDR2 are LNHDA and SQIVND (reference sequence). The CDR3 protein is CASSIDTGGLATNEKLFF. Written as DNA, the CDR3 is TGTGCCAGTAGTATCGACACAGGGGGCCTTGCAACTAATGAAAAACTGTTTTTT. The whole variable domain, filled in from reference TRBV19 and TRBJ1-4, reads DGGITQSPKYLFRKEGQNVTLSCEQNLNHDAMYWYRQDPGQGLRLIYYSQIVNDFQKGDIAEGYSVSREKKESFPLTVTSAQKNPTAFYLCASSIDTGGLATNEKLFFGSGTQLSVL.

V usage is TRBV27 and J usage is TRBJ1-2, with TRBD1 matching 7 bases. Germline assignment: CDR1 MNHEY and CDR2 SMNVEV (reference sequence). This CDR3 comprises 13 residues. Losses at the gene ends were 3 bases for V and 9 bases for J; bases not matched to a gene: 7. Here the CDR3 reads CASSLRQGVSYTF. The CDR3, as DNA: TGTGCCAGCAGTTTGAGGCAGGGGGTTAGCTACACCTTC.

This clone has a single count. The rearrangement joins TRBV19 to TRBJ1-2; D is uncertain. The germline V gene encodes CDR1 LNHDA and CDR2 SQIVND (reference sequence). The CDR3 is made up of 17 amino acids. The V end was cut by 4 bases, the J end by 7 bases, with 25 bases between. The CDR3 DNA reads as TGTGCCAGTAGTAAGCCTTCGTCGTGGAGGCCCCGAGGTGGCTACACCTTC. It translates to CASSKPSSWRPRGGYTF.

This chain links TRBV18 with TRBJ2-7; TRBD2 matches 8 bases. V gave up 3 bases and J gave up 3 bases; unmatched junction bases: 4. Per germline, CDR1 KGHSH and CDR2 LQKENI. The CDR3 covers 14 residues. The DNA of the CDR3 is TGTGCCAGCTCACCCGGGGGGGGAGGCTACGAGCAGTACGTC. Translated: CASSPGGGGYEQYV.

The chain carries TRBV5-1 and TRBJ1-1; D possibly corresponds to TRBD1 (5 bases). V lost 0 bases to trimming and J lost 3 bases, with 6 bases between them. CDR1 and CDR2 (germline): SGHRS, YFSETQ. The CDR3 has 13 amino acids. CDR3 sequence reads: CASSLVGDTEAFF. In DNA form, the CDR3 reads TGCGCCAGCAGCTTGGTAGGGGACACTGAAGCTTTCTTT.

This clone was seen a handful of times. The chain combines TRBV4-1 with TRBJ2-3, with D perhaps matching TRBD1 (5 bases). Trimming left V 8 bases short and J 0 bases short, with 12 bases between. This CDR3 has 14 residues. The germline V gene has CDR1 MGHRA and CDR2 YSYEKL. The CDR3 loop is CASGAQPSTDTQYF. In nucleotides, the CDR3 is TGCGCCAGCGGGGCCCAACCTAGCACAGATACGCAGTATTTT.

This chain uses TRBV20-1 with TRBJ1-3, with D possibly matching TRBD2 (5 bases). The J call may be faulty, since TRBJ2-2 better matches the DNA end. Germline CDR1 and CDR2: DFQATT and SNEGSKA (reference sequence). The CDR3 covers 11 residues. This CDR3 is CSAEEAGELFF. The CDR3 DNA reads TGCAGTGCTGAGGAGGCCGGGGAGCTGTTTTTT.

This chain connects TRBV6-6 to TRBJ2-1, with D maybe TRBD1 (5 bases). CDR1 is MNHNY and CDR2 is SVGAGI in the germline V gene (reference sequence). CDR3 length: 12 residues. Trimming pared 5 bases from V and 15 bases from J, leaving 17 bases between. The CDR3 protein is CASSNVQGGLFF. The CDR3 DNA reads TGTGCCAGCAGTAACGTTCAGGGTGGCCTGTTCTTC.

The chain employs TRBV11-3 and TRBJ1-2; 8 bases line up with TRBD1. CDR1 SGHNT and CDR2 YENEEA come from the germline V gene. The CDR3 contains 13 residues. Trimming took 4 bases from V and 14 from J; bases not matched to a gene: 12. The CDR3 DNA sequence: TGTGCCAGCAGCTGGGGCACAGGGGGTGTTCAGACCTTC. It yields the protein CASSWGTGGVQTF.

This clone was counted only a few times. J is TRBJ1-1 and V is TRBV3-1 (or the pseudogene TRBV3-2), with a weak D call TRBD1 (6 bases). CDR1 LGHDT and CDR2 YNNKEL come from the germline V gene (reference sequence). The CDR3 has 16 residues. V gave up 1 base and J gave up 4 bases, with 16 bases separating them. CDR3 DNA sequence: TGTGCCAGCAGCCAAGTGATTACAGGGTCCGGCACTGAAGCTTTCTTT. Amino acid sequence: CASSQVITGSGTEAFF.

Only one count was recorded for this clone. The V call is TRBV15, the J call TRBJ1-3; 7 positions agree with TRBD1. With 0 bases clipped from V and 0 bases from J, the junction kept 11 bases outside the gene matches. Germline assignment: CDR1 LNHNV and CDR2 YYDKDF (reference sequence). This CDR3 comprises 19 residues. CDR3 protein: CATSRDQRQGIFSGNTIYF. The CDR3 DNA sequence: TGTGCCACCAGCAGAGATCAAAGACAGGGAATCTTCTCTGGAAACACCATATATTTT.

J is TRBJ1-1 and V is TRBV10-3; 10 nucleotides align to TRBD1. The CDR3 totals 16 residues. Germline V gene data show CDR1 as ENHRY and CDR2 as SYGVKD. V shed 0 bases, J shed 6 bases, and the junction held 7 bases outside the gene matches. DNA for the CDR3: TGTGCCATCAGTGAGTCCTCGACAGGGGGCGCCTCTGAAGCTTTCTTT. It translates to CAISESSTGGASEAFF.

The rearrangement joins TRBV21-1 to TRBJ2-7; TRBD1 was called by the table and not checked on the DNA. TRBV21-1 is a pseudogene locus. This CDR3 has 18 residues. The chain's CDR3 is CASSKVKVVDRDSYEQYV. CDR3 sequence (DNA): TGTGCCAGCAGCAAAGTTAAGGTAGTGGACAGGGACTCCTACGAGCAGTACGTC.

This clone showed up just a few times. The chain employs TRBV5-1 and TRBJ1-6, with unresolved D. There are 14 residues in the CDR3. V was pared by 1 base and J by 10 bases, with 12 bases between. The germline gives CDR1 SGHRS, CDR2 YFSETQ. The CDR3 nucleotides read TGCGCCAGCAGCTTGTCCGGGGAGCGCTCACCCCTCCACTTT. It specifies CASSLSGERSPLHF.

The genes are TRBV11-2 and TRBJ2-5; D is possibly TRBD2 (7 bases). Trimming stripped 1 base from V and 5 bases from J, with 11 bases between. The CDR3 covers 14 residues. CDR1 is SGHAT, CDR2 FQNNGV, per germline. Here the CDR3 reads CASSLVTGGETQYF. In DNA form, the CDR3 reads TGTGCCAGCAGCTTAGTAACGGGGGGCGAGACCCAGTACTTC.